The rows below give T cell receptor beta chains drawn from one sample of a study of cytotoxic CD8 clonotypes in ibrutinib-treated CLL. Only in-frame clones appear in the TCRdb table, and some are missing; sequencing was by immunoSEQ multiplex PCR. This sample has about 49,000 clones, with more than 45% found just once. This sample comprised PBMCs, obtained after 12 months of ibrutinib treatment. The receptors stem from a human donor with chronic lymphocytic leukemia. The CDR3 runs from the conserved cysteine through the conserved F or W. A D gene is named only where the DNA matches it firmly. The size entry is marked missing in some rows and otherwise reads once, few, many or a size class.

TRBD1	-	14	TRBV7-6	TRBJ2-7	CASSSGTGSYEQYF	TGTGCCAGCAGCTCGGGGACAGGGTCCTACGAGCAGTACTTC
-	once	13	TRBV18	TRBJ2-5	CASSPNRRETQYF	TGTGCCAGCTCACCAAACAGGCGGGAGACCCAGTACTTC
TRBD1	-	15	TRBV6-1	TRBJ2-2	CASRRDRGYTGELFF	TGTGCCAGCAGGCGGGACAGGGGGTACACCGGGGAGCTGTTTTTT
-	few	14	TRBV18	TRBJ1-5	CASSPRDLNQPQHF	TGTGCCAGCTCACCAAGAGACCTCAATCAGCCCCAGCATTTT
-	many	13	TRBV6-1	TRBJ2-2	CASSSRSTGELFF	TGTGCCAGCAGTTCAAGATCCACCGGGGAGCTGTTTTTT
-	-	13	TRBV7-3	TRBJ2-3	CASRSSPVDTQYF	TGTGCCAGCAGGTCATCCCCGGTAGATACGCAGTATTTT
-	-	14	TRBV9	TRBJ2-7	CASSVGSGRGGQYF	TGTGCCAGCAGCGTAGGATCAGGGAGAGGAGGGCAGTACTTC
TRBD1	many	16	TRBV7-9	TRBJ2-6	CASSPGTVSGANVLTF	TGTGCCAGCAGCCCCGGGACAGTCTCTGGGGCCAACGTCCTGACTTTC
-	large	15	TRBV6-1	TRBJ1-4	CASRTAGLSGEKLFF	TGTGCCAGCAGGACCGCGGGGTTATCTGGTGAAAAACTGTTTTTT
-	many	13	TRBV4-2	TRBJ1-2	CASSLDGNYGYTF	TGTGCCAGCAGCTTAGACGGGAACTATGGCTACACCTTC
TRBD2	once	16	TRBV7-2	TRBJ2-1	CAIRVGTSGPHGEQFF	TGTGCCATCCGCGTCGGGACTAGCGGACCGCACGGTGAGCAGTTCTTC
-	-	15	TRBV5-5	TRBJ2-2	CASSRAVANTGELFF	TGTGCCAGCAGCAGGGCTGTTGCGAACACCGGGGAGCTGTTTTTT
TRBD1	few	13	TRBV6-4	TRBJ1-1	CASSGQGGAEAFF	TGTGCCAGCAGTGGACAGGGCGGGGCTGAAGCTTTCTTT
-	few	11	TRBV7-8	TRBJ2-7	CASSPPGEQYF	TGTGCCAGCAGCCCCCCGGGCGAGCAGTACTTC
TRBD1	-	14	TRBV19	TRBJ1-2	CASSMYRDSYGYTF	TGTGCCAGTAGTATGTACCGGGACAGCTATGGCTACACCTTC
-	-	14	TRBV5-5	TRBJ2-5	CASSDGTVQETQYF	TGTGCCAGCAGCGACGGGACGGTACAAGAGACCCAGTACTTC
TRBD1	-	14	TRBV28	TRBJ2-4	CASRGQGAKNIQYF	TGTGCCAGCAGGGGACAGGGGGCCAAAAACATTCAGTACTTC
-	-	14	TRBV28	TRBJ1-1	CASSLSRPNTEAFF	TGTGCCAGCAGTTTATCCAGACCGAACACTGAAGCTTTCTTT
-	-	14	TRBV5-6	TRBJ2-5	CASSLGGVGKTQYF	TGTGCCAGCAGCTTGGGCGGGGTGGGGAAGACCCAGTACTTC
TRBD1	-	15	TRBV9	TRBJ2-5	CASSATTGVQETQYF	TGTGCCAGCAGCGCTACCACAGGGGTTCAAGAGACCCAGTACTTC
-	-	15	TRBV2	TRBJ2-3	CASSENGVNTDTQYF	TGTGCCAGCAGTGAAAACGGAGTAAACACAGATACGCAGTATTTT
-	-	15	TRBV9	TRBJ2-7	CASSVDTGSQVEQYF	TGTGCCAGCAGCGTAGACACGGGATCTCAAGTCGAGCAGTACTTC
TRBD1	-	15	TRBV5-1	TRBJ2-7	CASSLSGTGNNEQYF	TGCGCCAGCAGCTTGTCGGGGACAGGGAACAACGAGCAGTACTTC